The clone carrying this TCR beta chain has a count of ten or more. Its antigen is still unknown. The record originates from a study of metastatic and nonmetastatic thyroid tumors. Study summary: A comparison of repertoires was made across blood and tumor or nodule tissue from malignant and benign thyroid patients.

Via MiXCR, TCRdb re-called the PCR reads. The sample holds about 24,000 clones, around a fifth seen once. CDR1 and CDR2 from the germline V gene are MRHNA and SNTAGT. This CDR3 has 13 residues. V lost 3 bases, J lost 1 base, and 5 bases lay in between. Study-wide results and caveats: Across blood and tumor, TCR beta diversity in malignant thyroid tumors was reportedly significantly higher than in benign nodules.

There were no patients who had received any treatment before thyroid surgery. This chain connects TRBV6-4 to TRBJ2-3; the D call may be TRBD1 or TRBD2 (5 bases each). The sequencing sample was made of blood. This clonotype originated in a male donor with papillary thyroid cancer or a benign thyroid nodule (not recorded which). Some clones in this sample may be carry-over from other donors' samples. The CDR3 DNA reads TGTGCCAGCAGTGAGGGGGGCACAGATACGCAGTATTTT. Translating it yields CASSEGGTDTQYF.